This TCR beta chain is from a study of patients and donors after allogeneic stem cell transplantation. This clonotype was observed a single time. Using its own MiXCR run on the RT-PCR reads, TCRdb lists one record per CDR3 protein. The sample has 20,000 to 30,000 distinct CDR3 sequences, 40% to 45% seen once. The CDR3 sequence is 15 residues long. J lost 5 bases, V lost 5 bases, and 4 bases had no gene match. The chain couples TRBV12-3 or TRBV12-4 to TRBJ2-2, with 11 positions matching TRBD1. This sequence was found in a human donor who was either an allogeneic HSCT recipient or a stem cell or donor lymphocyte infusion donor (not recorded which). It is not recorded whose cells these are; they may come from a transplant donor. The sequencing sample was made of blood, either unsorted or a sorted T cell fraction (not recorded which). CDR3 amino acids: CASSPGTGGTGELFF. DNA of the CDR3: TGTGCCAGCAGTCCCGGGACAGGGGGTACCGGGGAGCTGTTTTTT.